This section outlines one T cell receptor beta chain sequence together with its context. V lost 3 bases to trimming and J lost 7 bases, with 15 bases between them. Germline CDR1 and CDR2: SGHAT and FQNNGV. The CDR3 consists of 14 residues. These data belong to a study of blood T cell repertoires in COVID-19. In the study overall: Collection of acute and convalescent COVID-19 samples took place in the United States, Italy and Spain. Nucleic acid was either cDNA or gDNA, and it came from T cells, B-cell-depleted T cells, or PBMCs.

Seattle cases were enrolled at active infection and followed longitudinally. Original analysis: For nucleated cells, counts were estimated from reference gene primer amplification. Using immunoSEQ multiplex PCR, the repertoire was profiled, and TCRdb retains in-frame clones only, with some absent. Clonal size and the V and J genes are those of that table, whereas D and trimming came from the DNA. The table has 200,000 to 250,000 clones, less than 85% seen once; the top ten hold approximately 8%. Sequencing was performed on peripheral blood. This chain uses TRBV11-2 with TRBJ1-2, with D hard to call. The receptor was isolated from a woman older than 75 with COVID-19, enrolled during active disease. CDR3 in amino acids: CASSFSRDGGGYTF. The CDR3, as DNA: TGTGCCAGCAGCTTTTCCCGGGATGGCGGTGGCTACACCTTC.